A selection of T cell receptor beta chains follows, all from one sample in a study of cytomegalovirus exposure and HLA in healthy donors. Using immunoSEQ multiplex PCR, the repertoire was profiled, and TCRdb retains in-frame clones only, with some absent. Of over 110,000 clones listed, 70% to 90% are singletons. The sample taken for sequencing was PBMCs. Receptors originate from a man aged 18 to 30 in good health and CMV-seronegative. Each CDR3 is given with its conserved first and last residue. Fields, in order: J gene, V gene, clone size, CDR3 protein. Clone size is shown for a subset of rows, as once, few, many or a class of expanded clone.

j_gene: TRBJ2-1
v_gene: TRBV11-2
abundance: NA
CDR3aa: CASSSSRGGDEQFF

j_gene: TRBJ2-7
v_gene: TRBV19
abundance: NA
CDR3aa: CASSSRTGIHEQYF

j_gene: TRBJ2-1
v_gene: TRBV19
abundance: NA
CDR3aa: CASSRQGLSSYNEQFF

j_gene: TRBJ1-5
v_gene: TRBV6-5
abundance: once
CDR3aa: CASSRDRGQQPQHF

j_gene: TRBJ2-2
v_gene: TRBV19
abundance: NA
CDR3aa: CATLAESNTGELFF

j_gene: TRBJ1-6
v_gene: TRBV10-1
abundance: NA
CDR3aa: CASSERRGQGNSPLHF

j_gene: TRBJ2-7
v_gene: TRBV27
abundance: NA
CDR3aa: CASSLVFTSGYEQYF

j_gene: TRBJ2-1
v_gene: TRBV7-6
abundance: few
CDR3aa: CASSSNPLAERDQRSSYNEQFF

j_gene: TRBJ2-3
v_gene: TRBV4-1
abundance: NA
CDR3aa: CASSQTGLGGDTQYF

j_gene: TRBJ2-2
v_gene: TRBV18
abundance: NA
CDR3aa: CASSRSGAVAGELFF